The present T cell receptor (beta chain) was sequenced within a study of shared clonotypes between healthy human individuals. The CDR3 extends over 14 amino acids. In germline, CDR1 is ENHRY, CDR2 SYGVKD. Trimming removed 3 bases at V and 0 bases at J, with 9 bases between. This clone was counted a single time. The method was immunoSEQ multiplex PCR; TCRdb's version includes in-frame clones alone and lacks a portion of them. The profile covers some 2,400,000 clones, with 95% appearing a single time and 0.1% to 0.15% taken by the ten largest. Sequencing was done on a sample of naive CD4+ T cells sorted from blood. Subset given: CD45RA+ positively selected. The J gene is TRBJ2-7, the V gene TRBV10-3; D perhaps matches TRBD2 (5 bases). This clonotype originated in a man in his late teens or twenties in good health. CDR3: CAISDEGYSYEQYF. The CDR3 DNA is TGTGCCATCAGTGATGAGGGATACTCCTACGAGCAGTACTTC.